The TCR beta chain described here comes from a study of CD8 T cells in Susac syndrome. The CDR3 has 14 amino acids. Trimming removed 5 bases from V and 1 base from J, with 11 bases in between. CDR1 is SGHTA, CDR2 FQGNSA, per germline. RNA amounts of roughly 0.5 to 1 ug underwent reverse transcription with random hexamers. TCR beta CDR3 was amplified by immunoSEQ multiplex PCR. This amplification extended across 54 Vbeta and 13 Jbeta segments. In TCRdb, the immunoSEQ multiplex PCR reads were re-called with MiXCR into one record per CDR3 protein. This table holds about 150,000 distinct CDR3 sequences, about 96% found once.

The rearrangement joins TRBV7-2 to TRBJ2-5; either TRBD1 or TRBD2 may fit D (5 bases each). Sequencing was done on a sample of CD4+ T cells from PBMCs. This clonotype was sampled from a human donor with Susac syndrome. The CDR3 sequence: CASSRTGLQETQYF. The CDR3 DNA follows: TGTGCCAGCAGCCGAACAGGACTCCAAGAGACCCAGTACTTC.